A single TCR beta chain is shown here with its context. Relative to the germline gene, one junction end is altered; a read error may explain this. CDR3 size: 13 residues. From germline, CDR1 is ENHRY and CDR2 SYGVKD. The data were taken from a study of shared clonotypes between healthy human individuals. This table comes from immunoSEQ multiplex PCR, and its TCRdb copy is limited to in-frame clones, with some not included. This table has fewer than 500,000 clones, roughly 85% appearing once. The receptor was derived from a woman in her 40s in good health. Some clones in this sample may be carry-over from other donors' samples. Sequences were obtained from PBMCs. The rearrangement links TRBV10-3 to TRBJ2-7, with TRBD1 matching over 9 bases. The CDR3 protein is CAVRGTGPSEQYF. The DNA of the CDR3 is TGTGCCGTCAGGGGGACAGGGCCAAGTGAGCAGTACTTC.